This is a list of T cell receptor beta chains from one sample in a study of blood T cell repertoires in COVID-19. The data were produced by immunoSEQ multiplex PCR, yet TCRdb's version contains in-frame clones alone and is incomplete. The table has 150,000 or so clones, about four fifths seen once. Specimen: peripheral blood. These receptor sequences come from a human donor with acute or convalescent COVID-19. The donor label of this sample is uncertain. CDR3s include the opening cysteine and the closing phenylalanine or tryptophan. The order of the fields is V gene, clone size, J gene, D gene, CDR3 DNA, CDR3 protein. D genes are given only for firm matches. Rows give clone size only sometimes, using once, few, many, or a class for an expanded clone.

TRBV3-1/TRBV3-2,.,TRBJ2-2,.,TGTGCCAGCAGTGAGGACGGCCGAGGACACCCCGGGGAGCTGTTTTTT,CASSEDGRGHPGELFF
TRBV5-6,.,TRBJ1-4,.,TGTGCCAGCAGCTTGATCCGGGAGGGAGCCACTAATGAAAAACTGTTTTTT,CASSLIREGATNEKLFF
TRBV11-2,once,TRBJ1-1,TRBD1,TGTGCCAGCAGCCCCGGGACAGGGAAAATGAACACTGAAGCTTTCTTT,CASSPGTGKMNTEAFF
TRBV19,.,TRBJ1-5,TRBD1,TGTGCCAGTAGTAACCAGGGGGCAGGGCAGCCCCAGCATTTT,CASSNQGAGQPQHF
TRBV5-1,.,TRBJ2-5,.,TGCGCCAGCAGCAGGGGGGGATCCCAAGAGACCCAGTACTTC,CASSRGGSQETQYF
TRBV6-5,.,TRBJ1-1,.,TGTGCCAGCAGTTCAAAACCGGGTACTGAAGCTTTCTTT,CASSSKPGTEAFF
TRBV18,.,TRBJ2-7,TRBD1,TGTGCCAGCTCACCGGGACAGACCTACGAGCAGTACTTC,CASSPGQTYEQYF
TRBV5-1,.,TRBJ1-5,TRBD1,TGCGCCAGCAGCTTGGAAGGGGGCAGAAGCAATCAGCCCCAGCATTTT,CASSLEGGRSNQPQHF
TRBV7-2,.,TRBJ1-2,TRBD1,TGTGCCAGCAGCCCCTGGACAGGGAACTATGGCTACACCTTC,CASSPWTGNYGYTF
TRBV3-1/TRBV3-2,.,TRBJ2-7,TRBD2,TGTGCCAGCAGCCAAGATCTGACTAGCGTCTCCTACGAGCAGTACTTC,CASSQDLTSVSYEQYF
TRBV2,once,TRBJ2-6,TRBD1,TGTGCCAGCAGCTGGGACAGGACGGACGGGGCCAACGTCCTGACTTTC,CASSWDRTDGANVLTF
TRBV27,.,TRBJ1-6,.,TGTGCCAGCAGCTCTCTGCCCCCAAACAGGAATAATTCACCCCTCCACTTT,CASSSLPPNRNNSPLHF
TRBV4-1,.,TRBJ2-3,.,TGCGCCAGCAGCCAAGTCGCGACAAGAACAGATACGCAGTATTTT,CASSQVATRTDTQYF
TRBV29-1,.,TRBJ1-1,.,TGCAGCGTTGAAGAATATTCGAACACTGAAGCTTTCTTT,CSVEEYSNTEAFF
TRBV5-5,.,TRBJ2-7,TRBD1,TGTGCCAGCAGCCCAGGGGGTCGAGGAGGCTACGAGCAGTACTTC,CASSPGGRGGYEQYF
TRBV19,.,TRBJ1-2,.,TGTGCCAGTAGCGCACAAGTAGGGGCTAACTATGGCTACACCTTC,CASSAQVGANYGYTF
TRBV2,once,TRBJ2-5,TRBD2,TGTGCCAGCAGACTAAGCGGGGGGGCAGAGACCCAGTACTTC,CASRLSGGAETQYF
TRBV9,.,TRBJ1-4,TRBD1,TGTGCCAGCAGCGCCAACGGACAGGGGGTTGAAAAACTGTTTTTT,CASSANGQGVEKLFF
TRBV13,.,TRBJ2-3,TRBD2,TGTGCCAGCAGCTTGCATCTACTAGCGGGTGTAACAGATACGCAGTATTTT,CASSLHLLAGVTDTQYF
TRBV7-2,.,TRBJ2-2,TRBD2,TGTGCCAGCAGCACGACTAGCGGATACACCGGGGAGCTGTTTTTT,CASSTTSGYTGELFF
TRBV19,.,TRBJ2-7,TRBD1,TGTGCCAGTAGCGACAGGGGCTACGAGCAGTACTTC,CASSDRGYEQYF